Listed below are T cell receptor beta chains from one sample, sequenced in a study of CD8 T cells in Susac syndrome. TCRdb processed the immunoSEQ multiplex PCR reads anew with MiXCR; each CDR3 protein has one entry. In the table there are around 170,000 distinct CDR3 sequences, roughly 94% of which are singletons. The specimen sequenced was CD4+ T cells from PBMCs. These receptor sequences come from a human donor with Susac syndrome. Each CDR3 is given with its conserved first and last residue. Fields, in order: D gene, V gene, clone size, J gene, CDR3 DNA, CDR3 protein. The D gene is left open where the match is weak. Clone size appears in some rows only: once, few, many, or a class for an expanded clone.

TRBD1	TRBV20-1	-	TRBJ1-1	TGCAGTGCGCCCCAGGGGGGCACTGAAGCTTTCTTT	CSAPQGGTEAFF
-	TRBV7-9	once	TRBJ2-7	TGTGCCAGCAGTCTAAAGTCAGGGAGGCCCCATTCCTACGAGCAGTACTTC	CASSLKSGRPHSYEQYF
TRBD1	TRBV29-1	-	TRBJ1-2	TGCAGCGTTGCGCCAGGGGGATTTGGCTACACCTTC	CSVAPGGFGYTF
-	TRBV29-1	-	TRBJ2-5	TGCAGCGTTCGGCAGGGTTCCCCAGGGGAGACCCAGTACTTC	CSVRQGSPGETQYF
TRBD2	TRBV20-1	-	TRBJ2-7	TGCAGTGCTGGGAGCGGGGAAATCTCCTACGAGCAGTACTTC	CSAGSGEISYEQYF
TRBD1	TRBV6-6	-	TRBJ1-2	TGTGCCAGCAGTTTACAGGGGGCCGGGTATGGCTACACCTTC	CASSLQGAGYGYTF
-	TRBV15	once	TRBJ2-3	TGTGCCACCAGCAACAGGGAAACAGATACGCAGTATTTT	CATSNRETDTQYF
TRBD2	TRBV9	-	TRBJ2-5	TGTGCCAGCAGCCCCAGGGCGGGGGGGAAAGAGACCCAGTACTTC	CASSPRAGGKETQYF
-	TRBV5-1	-	TRBJ2-7	TGCGCCAGCAGCTTGGACAGGCGGTCCGAGCAGTACTTC	CASSLDRRSEQYF
-	TRBV27	-	TRBJ2-7	TGTGCCAGCAGACCCTCACGGGGGGCTTTGTACTTC	CASRPSRGALYF
-	TRBV5-1	-	TRBJ2-7	TGCGCCAGCAGCTTGGCCGGGACACCAGAGCAGTACTTC	CASSLAGTPEQYF
TRBD1	TRBV4-2	-	TRBJ1-5	TGTGCCAGCAGCCAAGAGGGACAGGGTGATCAGCCCCAGCATTTT	CASSQEGQGDQPQHF
TRBD1	TRBV5-1	-	TRBJ1-5	TGCGCCAGCAGCGAGACAGGGGTGAGCAATCAGCCCCAGCATTTT	CASSETGVSNQPQHF
-	TRBV18	once	TRBJ2-7	TGTGCCAGTTCACGGGGCGTCTCCTACGAGCAGTACTTC	CASSRGVSYEQYF
-	TRBV10-3	-	TRBJ2-5	TGTGCCACCCCCAGCAGGGCCCAAGAGACCCAGTACTTC	CATPSRAQETQYF
-	TRBV2	-	TRBJ1-5	TGTGCCAGCAGTGGACAGACGGGCAATCAGCCCCAGCATTTT	CASSGQTGNQPQHF
-	TRBV9	-	TRBJ2-3	TGTGCCAGCAGCGTAGCTGACACCCGCACAGATACGCAGTATTTT	CASSVADTRTDTQYF
TRBD1	TRBV6-6	-	TRBJ2-2	TGTGCCAGCAGTAAAAACAGGGGTGGGACCGGGGAGCTGTTTTTT	CASSKNRGGTGELFF
-	TRBV6-5	-	TRBJ1-2	TGTGCCACTTCCCAGGGCGGCTATGGCTACACCTTC	CATSQGGYGYTF
TRBD1	TRBV29-1	-	TRBJ1-2	TGCAGCGTTGTGGGACAGGGGGCGTGGGGCTACACCTTC	CSVVGQGAWGYTF
-	TRBV3-1	-	TRBJ1-5	TGTGCCAGCAGCCAAGAAGTTAAGGGTGGACAGCCCCAGCATTTT	CASSQEVKGGQPQHF
-	TRBV5-6	-	TRBJ2-5	TGTGCCAGCAGCCCCCTTTTGGTCGGACAGAGAGAGACCCAGTACTTC	CASSPLLVGQRETQYF
-	TRBV7-3	once	TRBJ2-2	TGTGCCAGCAGCCCAAAGGTAGCCGGGGAGCTGTTTTTT	CASSPKVAGELFF
-	TRBV29-1	-	TRBJ1-5	TGCAGCGTTGAATCAGGTCAGGGGCAGCCCCAGCATTTT	CSVESGQGQPQHF
-	TRBV6-5	-	TRBJ1-1	TGTGCCAGCAGTTTAGTTTCACCGGGACTGATGAACACTGAAGCTTTCTTT	CASSLVSPGLMNTEAFF
TRBD2	TRBV20-1	-	TRBJ2-7	TGCAGTGCTAGCCGGCGGGGGGCCGGCTACGAGCAGTACTTC	CSASRRGAGYEQYF
TRBD1	TRBV5-4	-	TRBJ2-1	TGTGCCAGCAGCTTGGGGACAGGGCGGAATGAGCAGTTCTTC	CASSLGTGRNEQFF